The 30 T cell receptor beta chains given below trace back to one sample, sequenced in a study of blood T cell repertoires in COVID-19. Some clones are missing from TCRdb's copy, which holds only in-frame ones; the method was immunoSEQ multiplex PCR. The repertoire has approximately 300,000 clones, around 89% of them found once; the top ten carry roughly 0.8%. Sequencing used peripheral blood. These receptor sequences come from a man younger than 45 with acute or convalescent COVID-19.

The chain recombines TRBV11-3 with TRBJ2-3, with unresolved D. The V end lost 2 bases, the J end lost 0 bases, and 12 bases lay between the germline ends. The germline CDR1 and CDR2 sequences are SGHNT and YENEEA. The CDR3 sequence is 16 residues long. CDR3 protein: CASSLSYRTSTDTQYF. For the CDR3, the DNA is TGTGCCAGCAGCTTATCGTACAGAACTAGCACAGATACGCAGTATTTT.

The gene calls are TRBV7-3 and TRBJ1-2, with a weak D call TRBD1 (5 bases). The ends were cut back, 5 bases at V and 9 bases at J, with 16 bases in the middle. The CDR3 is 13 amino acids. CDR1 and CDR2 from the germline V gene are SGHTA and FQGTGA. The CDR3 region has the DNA TGTGCCAGCAGCCTCGGGGAGGGACGCAGCTACACCTTC. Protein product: CASSLGEGRSYTF.

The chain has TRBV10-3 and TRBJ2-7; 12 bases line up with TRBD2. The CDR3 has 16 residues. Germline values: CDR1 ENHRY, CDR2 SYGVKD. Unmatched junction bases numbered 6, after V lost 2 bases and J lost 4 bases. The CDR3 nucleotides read TGTGCCATCAGTGAGACCGCTAGCGGGGGGGGTTACGAGCAGTACTTC. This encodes CAISETASGGGYEQYF.

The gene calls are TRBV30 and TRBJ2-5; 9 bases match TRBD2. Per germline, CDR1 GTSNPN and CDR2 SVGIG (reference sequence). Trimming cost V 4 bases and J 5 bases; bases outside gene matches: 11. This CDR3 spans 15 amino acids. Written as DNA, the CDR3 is TGTGCCTGGAAAGGGTGGCTAGCGGGAACGGAGACCCAGTACTTC. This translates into CAWKGWLAGTETQYF.

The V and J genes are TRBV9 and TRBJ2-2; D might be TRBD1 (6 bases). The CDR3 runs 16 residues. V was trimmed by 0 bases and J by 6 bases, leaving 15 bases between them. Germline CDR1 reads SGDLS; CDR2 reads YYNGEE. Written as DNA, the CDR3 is TGTGCCAGCAGCGTAGTCTGGGGGCCGGACCCCGGGGAGCTGTTTTTT. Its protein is CASSVVWGPDPGELFF.

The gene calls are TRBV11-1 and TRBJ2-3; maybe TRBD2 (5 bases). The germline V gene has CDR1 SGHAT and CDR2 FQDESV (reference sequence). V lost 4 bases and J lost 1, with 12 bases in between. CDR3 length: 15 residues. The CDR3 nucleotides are TGTGCCAGCAGCTGGGCTAGCTACGGCACAGATACGCAGTATTTT. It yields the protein CASSWASYGTDTQYF.

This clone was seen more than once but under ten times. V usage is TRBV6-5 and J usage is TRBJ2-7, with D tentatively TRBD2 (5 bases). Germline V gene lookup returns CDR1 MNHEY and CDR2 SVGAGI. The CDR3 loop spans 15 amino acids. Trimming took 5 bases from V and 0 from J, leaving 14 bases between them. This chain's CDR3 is CASSPARGSSYEQYF. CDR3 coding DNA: TGTGCCAGCAGTCCCGCTCGTGGGAGCTCCTACGAGCAGTACTTC.

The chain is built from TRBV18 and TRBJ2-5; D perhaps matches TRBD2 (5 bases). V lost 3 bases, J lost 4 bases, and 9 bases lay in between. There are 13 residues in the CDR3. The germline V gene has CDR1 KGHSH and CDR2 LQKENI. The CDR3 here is CASSPGLSETQYF. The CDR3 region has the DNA TGTGCCAGCTCACCCGGACTTTCAGAGACCCAGTACTTC.

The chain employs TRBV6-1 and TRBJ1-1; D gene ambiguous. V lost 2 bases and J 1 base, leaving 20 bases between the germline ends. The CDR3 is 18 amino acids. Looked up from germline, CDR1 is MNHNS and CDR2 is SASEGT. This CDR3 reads CASSESIPNIGWNTEAFF. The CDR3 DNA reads TGTGCCAGCAGTGAATCTATTCCGAATATCGGGTGGAACACTGAAGCTTTCTTT.

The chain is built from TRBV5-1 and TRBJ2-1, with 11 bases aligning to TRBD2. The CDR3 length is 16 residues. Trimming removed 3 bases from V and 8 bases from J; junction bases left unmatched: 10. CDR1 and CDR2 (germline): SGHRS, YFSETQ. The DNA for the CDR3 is TGCGCCAGCAGCTCGAAGATAGCGGGAGGGACTTATGAGCAGTTCTTC. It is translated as CASSSKIAGGTYEQFF.

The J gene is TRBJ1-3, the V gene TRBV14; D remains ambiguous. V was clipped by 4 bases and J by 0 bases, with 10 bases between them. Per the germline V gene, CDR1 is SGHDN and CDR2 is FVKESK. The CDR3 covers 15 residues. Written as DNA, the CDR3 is TGTGCCAGCAGCCCACAACCATCCTCTGGAAACACCATATATTTT. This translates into CASSPQPSSGNTIYF.

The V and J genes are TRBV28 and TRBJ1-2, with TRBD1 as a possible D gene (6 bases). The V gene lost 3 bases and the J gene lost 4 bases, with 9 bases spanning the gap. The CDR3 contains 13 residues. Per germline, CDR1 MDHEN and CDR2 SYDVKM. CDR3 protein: CASSFDRSYGYTF. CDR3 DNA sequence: TGTGCCAGCAGTTTCGACAGGAGCTATGGCTACACCTTC.

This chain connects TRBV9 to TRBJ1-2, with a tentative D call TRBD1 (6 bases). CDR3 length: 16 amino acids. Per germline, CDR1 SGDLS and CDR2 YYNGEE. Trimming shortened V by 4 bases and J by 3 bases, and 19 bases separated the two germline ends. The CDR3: CASSTMDKGGHYGYTF. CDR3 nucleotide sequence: TGTGCCAGCAGCACCATGGACAAAGGGGGTCACTATGGCTACACCTTC. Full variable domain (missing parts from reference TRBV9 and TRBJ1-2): DSGVTQTPKHLITATGQRVTLRCSPRSGDLSVYWYQQSLDQGLQFLIQYYNGEERAKGNILERFSAQQFPDLHSELNLSSLELGDSALYFCASSTMDKGGHYGYTFGSGTRLTVV.

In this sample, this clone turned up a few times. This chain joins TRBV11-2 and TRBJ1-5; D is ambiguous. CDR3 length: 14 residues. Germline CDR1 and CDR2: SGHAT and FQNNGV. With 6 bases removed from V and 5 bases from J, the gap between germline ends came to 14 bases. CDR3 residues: CASRDEGMDQPQHF. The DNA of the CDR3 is TGTGCCAGCAGGGACGAGGGAATGGATCAGCCCCAGCATTTT.

CDR3 DNA: TGTGCCAGTAGTTCCAGCTATAGCGGGGGGGCGGTTGAGCAGTTCTTC. Translating it yields CASSSSYSGGAVEQFF. The chain is built from TRBV19 and TRBJ2-1, with 11 bases aligning to TRBD2. Germline loops: CDR1 LNHDA, CDR2 SQIVND (reference sequence). This CDR3 is 16 amino acids long. V was pared by 5 bases and J by 9 bases, with 12 bases of the junction left unmatched.

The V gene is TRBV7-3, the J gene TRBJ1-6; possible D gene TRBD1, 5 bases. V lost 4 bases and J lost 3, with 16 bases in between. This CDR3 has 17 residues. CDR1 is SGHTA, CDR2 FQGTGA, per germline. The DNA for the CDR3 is TGTGCCAGCAGCTCCAACTCGGACACCCACTATAATTCACCCCTCCACTTT. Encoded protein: CASSSNSDTHYNSPLHF.

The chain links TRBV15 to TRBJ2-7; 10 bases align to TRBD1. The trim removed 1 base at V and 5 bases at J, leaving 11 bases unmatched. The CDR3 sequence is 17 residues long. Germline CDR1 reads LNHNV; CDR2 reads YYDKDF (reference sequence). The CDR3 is CATSRVGGQGGSNEQYF. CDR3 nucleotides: TGTGCCACCAGCAGAGTCGGCGGACAGGGGGGATCCAACGAGCAGTACTTC.

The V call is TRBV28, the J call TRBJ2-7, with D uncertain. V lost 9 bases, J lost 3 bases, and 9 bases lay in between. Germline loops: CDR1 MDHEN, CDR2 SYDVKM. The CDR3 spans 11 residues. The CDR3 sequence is CASLRGYEQYF. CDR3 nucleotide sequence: TGTGCCAGTCTTCGAGGCTACGAGCAGTACTTC. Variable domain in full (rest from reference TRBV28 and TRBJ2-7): DVKVTQSSRYLVKRTGEKVFLECVQDMDHENMFWYRQDPGLGLRLIYFSYDVKMKEKGDIPEGYSVSREKKERFSLILESASTNQTSMYLCASLRGYEQYFGPGTRLTVT.

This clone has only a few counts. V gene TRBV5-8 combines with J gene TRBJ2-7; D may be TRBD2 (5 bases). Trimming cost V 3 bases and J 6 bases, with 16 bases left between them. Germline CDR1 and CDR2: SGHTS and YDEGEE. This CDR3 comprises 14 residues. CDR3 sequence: CASSYAGVRGEQYF. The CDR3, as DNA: TGTGCCAGCAGCTACGCGGGTGTGCGAGGCGAGCAGTACTTC.

CDR3 in amino acids: CASGLPRTDYGYTF. Here the CDR3 DNA reads TGTGCTAGTGGTTTGCCCCGGACAGATTATGGCTACACCTTC. The V call is TRBV12-5, the J call TRBJ1-2, with a weak D call TRBD1 (6 bases). The germline V gene has CDR1 LGHNT and CDR2 FRNRAP. CDR3 size: 14 residues. Between the trimmed V and J ends, which lost 2 bases and 5 bases, there was a span of 12 bases.

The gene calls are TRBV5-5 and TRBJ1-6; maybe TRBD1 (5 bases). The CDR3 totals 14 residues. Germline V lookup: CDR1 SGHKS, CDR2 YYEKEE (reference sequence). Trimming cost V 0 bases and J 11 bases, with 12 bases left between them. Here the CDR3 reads CASSLGQGVPPLHF. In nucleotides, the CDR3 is TGTGCCAGCAGCTTGGGGCAGGGTGTTCCACCCCTCCACTTT.

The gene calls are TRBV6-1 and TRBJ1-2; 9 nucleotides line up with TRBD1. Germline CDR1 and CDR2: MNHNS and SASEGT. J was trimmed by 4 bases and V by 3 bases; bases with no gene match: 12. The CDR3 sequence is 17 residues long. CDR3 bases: TGTGCCAGCAGTGAGATAGGGACAGGGAATCTCGCCTATGGCTACACCTTC. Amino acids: CASSEIGTGNLAYGYTF.

The chain's CDR3 is CASSEQRGGHKNIQYF. CDR3 DNA sequence: TGTGCCAGCAGTGAACAGCGGGGGGGCCACAAAAACATTCAGTACTTC. The chain couples TRBV6-1 to TRBJ2-4, with 10 nucleotides matching TRBD2. Germline V CDR1 and CDR2: MNHNS, SASEGT. The CDR3 contains 16 residues. V lost 2 bases to trimming and J lost 3 bases; unmatched junction nucleotides: 4.

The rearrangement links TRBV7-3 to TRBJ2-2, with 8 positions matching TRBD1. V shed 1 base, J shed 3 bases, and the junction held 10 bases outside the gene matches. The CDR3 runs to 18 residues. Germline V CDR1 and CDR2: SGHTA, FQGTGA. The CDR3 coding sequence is TGTGCCAGCAGCTTAAGCGCCTCAGGGGGCGTCGACACCGGGGAGCTGTTTTTT. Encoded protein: CASSLSASGGVDTGELFF.

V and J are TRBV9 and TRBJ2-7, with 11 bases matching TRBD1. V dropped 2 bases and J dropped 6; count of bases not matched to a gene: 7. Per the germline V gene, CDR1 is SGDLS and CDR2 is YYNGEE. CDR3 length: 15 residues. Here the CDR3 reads CASSVRPGQGGEQYF. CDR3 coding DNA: TGTGCCAGCAGCGTTCGGCCGGGACAGGGGGGCGAGCAGTACTTC.

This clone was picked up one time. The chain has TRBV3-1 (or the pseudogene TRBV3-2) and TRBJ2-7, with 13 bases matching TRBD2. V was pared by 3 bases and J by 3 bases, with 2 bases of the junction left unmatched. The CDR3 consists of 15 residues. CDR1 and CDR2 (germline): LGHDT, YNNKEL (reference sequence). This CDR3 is CASSHGLAGDYEQYF. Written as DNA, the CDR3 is TGTGCCAGCAGCCACGGACTAGCGGGAGACTACGAGCAGTACTTC.

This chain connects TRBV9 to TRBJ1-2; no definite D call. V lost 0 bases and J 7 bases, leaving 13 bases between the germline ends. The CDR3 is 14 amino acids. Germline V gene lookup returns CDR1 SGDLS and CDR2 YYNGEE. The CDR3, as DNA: TGTGCCAGCAGCGTAGCTTCCGGGTTCTCTGGCTACACCTTC. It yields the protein CASSVASGFSGYTF.

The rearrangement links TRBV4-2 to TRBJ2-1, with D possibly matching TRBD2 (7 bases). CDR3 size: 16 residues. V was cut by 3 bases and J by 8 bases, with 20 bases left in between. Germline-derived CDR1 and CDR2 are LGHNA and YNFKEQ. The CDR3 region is CASSQQVGGGWYEQFF. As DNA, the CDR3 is TGTGCCAGCAGCCAGCAGGTGGGGGGGGGCTGGTATGAGCAGTTCTTC.

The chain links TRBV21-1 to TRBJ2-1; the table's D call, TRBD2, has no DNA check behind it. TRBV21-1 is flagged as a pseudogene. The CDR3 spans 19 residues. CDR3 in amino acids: CASSKGGSSAYGSYNEQFF. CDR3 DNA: TGTGCCAGCAGCAAAGGGGGCTCTAGCGCATACGGCTCCTACAATGAGCAGTTCTTC.

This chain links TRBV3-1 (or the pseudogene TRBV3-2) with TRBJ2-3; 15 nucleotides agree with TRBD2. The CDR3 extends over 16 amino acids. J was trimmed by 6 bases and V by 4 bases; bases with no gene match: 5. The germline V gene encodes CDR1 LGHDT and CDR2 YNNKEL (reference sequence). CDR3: CASSLGTSGGSDTQYF. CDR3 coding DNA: TGTGCCAGCAGCCTTGGGACTAGCGGGGGGTCGGATACGCAGTATTTT.